The sequence of this TCR beta chain was determined in a study of blood T cells in healthy people across ages (dated by TCRdb to 2015 to 2017). Concerning the study at large: Template switching captured roughly one uniquely barcoded TCR beta cDNA molecule per two T cells in model experiments. The study measured age-related changes in TCR beta repertoire diversity using deep sequencing normalized with unique cDNA molecular identifiers. Donors were grouped into four age groups: young (average roughly 17 years), middle-aged (less than 40), aged (around 60) and long-lived (approximately 81). To avoid experimental bias, donors of different ages were distributed randomly across sequencing lanes. The study analyzed two additional independent replicas of 1 million unique cDNA reads from the same blood draw for two donors, one aged 18 to 29 and one aged 80 or older. The study at large found these results: The CMV infection status of donors was not known, potentially confounding age-related changes in expanded clonotypes. Estimates of total diversity based on one million sequenced T cells were considered lower bounds and underestimates. The long-lived group showed more naive CD4+ T cells, fewer expanded clones and increased TCR diversity than the aged group, suggesting age selection. Because profiling used bulk unsorted PBMCs, naive and antigen-experienced compartments could not be compared conclusively. Observed TCR beta diversity correlated strongly with the percentage of naive T cells measured by flow cytometry. As age increased, observed TCR beta diversity per million T cells dropped in a roughly linear way, and a significant reduction was already evident by age 40.

A remark on this clonotype: The clone's antigen remains unknown. Within one base of it there is no much larger clone, and no base qualities were kept.

Receptor libraries were prepared by 5' RACE. Sequencer: Illumina HiSeq 2500. The second PCR ran for roughly 7 to 12 cycles and used a J-beta primer mix along with a sample-barcoded 5' primer. A template-switch 5' adaptor carrying 12 random nucleotides introduced a unique molecular identifier onto each TCR beta cDNA molecule. Each sample yielded at least 2.5 million CDR3-containing paired-end reads. All of the RNA was converted into first-strand cDNA using the Mint cDNA synthesis kit, with a TRBC-specific oligonucleotide serving as the primer. All cDNA was treated with uracil-DNA glycosylase and then went through a first 18-cycle PCR with the universal primers M1SS and BC2_uni_R. In the paper's pipeline: Normalization of each sample was performed by random selection of 1 million high-quality reads, each carrying a distinct molecular identifier. Reads with shared molecular identifiers were discarded instead of being binned into consensus sequences. CDR3 identification, clonotype clustering and error correction used MiTCR with a Q25 quality threshold and the strictest error-elimination algorithm. A nonparametric unseen species model using Euler transformation provided a lower-bound estimate of total TCR beta diversity. The public sequencing data were trimmed at Q25 with fastp and processed into clonotypes with MiXCR by TCRdb, which kept only in-frame beta chains. Rows with a matching CDR3 protein are joined into one entry that keeps the most common DNA and genes. The V and J calls and clone size are TCRdb's, not the authors'. This sample lists roughly 1,300,000 distinct CDR3 sequences; approximately 59% were detected once. The ten top clones hold 6.5% to 8.5% of the sample.

CDR1 is given as SQVTM and CDR2 as ANQGSEA, both from the germline V gene. Including the terminal cysteine and phenylalanine, the CDR3 comprises 13 residues. Only the CDR3 portion is preserved as DNA: 39 bases, with reading frame beginning at the first base. V is clipped by 4 bases and J by 0 bases, and the sequence between their germline boundaries is 4 bases long. The donors were about 40 Caucasian individuals from Russia, aged roughly 6 to 100 years, who were systemically healthy. Roughly 9 milliliters of peripheral blood were drawn from each donor into EDTA-treated Vacutainer tubes. Ficoll-Paque density-gradient centrifugation was used to isolate PBMCs, with at least 7 million per sample. Trizol reagent was used to extract total RNA from the PBMCs, yielding at least 6 micrograms per sample. For every donor, flow cytometry on a PBMC aliquot measured the percentage of naive CD45RAhigh/CD27high T cells.

The TCR comes from a man aged 18 to 30 in good health. The specimen sequenced was blood. The sequence is built from TRBV29-1 and TRBJ2-6; the D gene identity is not certain. The nucleotides read TGCAGCGTTGCGGTCTCTGGGGCCAACGTCCTGACTTTC. Translated, this is CSVAVSGANVLTF.